This is a list of T cell receptor beta chains from one sample in a study of T cells in Graves' hyperthyroidism and ophthalmopathy. TCRdb redid the calling of the multiplex PCR reads with MiXCR, one entry per CDR3 protein. The table lists some 560,000 distinct CDR3 sequences, approximately 14% of them singletons, with under 7.5% in the top ten. Sequenced: blood. The receptors come from a woman aged 30 to 39 with Graves' hyperthyroidism. Each CDR3 is given with its conserved first and last residue. The order of the fields is J gene, V gene, clone size, D gene, CDR3 DNA, CDR3 protein. D genes are given only for firm matches. The size of a clone is reported for some rows only, either as once, few or many, or as a class for expanded clones.

TRBJ1-3 | TRBV20-1 | NA | NA | TGCAGTGCTGAGGACTCTGGAAACACCATATATTTT | CSAEDSGNTIYF
TRBJ2-7 | TRBV7-2 | many | NA | TGTGCCAGCAGCTCCGGGATTCAATACGAGCAGTACTTC | CASSSGIQYEQYF
TRBJ1-1 | TRBV12-5 | NA | NA | TGTGCTAGTGCTTTCCGGGGGCGGTTGGACACTGAAGCTTTCTTT | CASAFRGRLDTEAFF
TRBJ1-3 | TRBV5-8 | many | NA | TGTGCCAGCAGCTTTGGTACTAACTCTGGAAACACCATATATTTT | CASSFGTNSGNTIYF
TRBJ1-2 | TRBV28 | few | NA | TGTGCCAGTAGTCCACCCCGGGGCTTCTATGGCTACACCTTC | CASSPPRGFYGYTF
TRBJ2-7 | TRBV20-1 | few | TRBD2 | TGCAGTGCTAGAGATCTACTAGCGGGACACGAGCAGTACTTC | CSARDLLAGHEQYF
TRBJ1-5 | TRBV27 | many | NA | TGTGCCAGCAGTTTAGCCCGAAGCAATCAGCCCCAGCATTTT | CASSLARSNQPQHF
TRBJ2-7 | TRBV5-4 | NA | NA | TGTGCCAGCAGCGCCGACACCTACGAGCAGTACTTC | CASSADTYEQYF
TRBJ2-5 | TRBV7-7 | NA | TRBD1 | TGTGCTAGCAGCTTAGCGAACAGGGGGCATTTTGAGACCCAGTACTTC | CASSLANRGHFETQYF
TRBJ1-1 | TRBV7-3 | many | TRBD1 | TGTGCCAGCAGCTCTACAGGGGGCTACAGAGGGAACACTGAAGCTTTCTTT | CASSSTGGYRGNTEAFF
TRBJ2-7 | TRBV29-1 | many | TRBD1 | TGCAGCGCCGCAGGTGGGGACAGCGCCTACGAGCAGTACTTC | CSAAGGDSAYEQYF
TRBJ2-1 | TRBV7-8 | few | NA | TGTGCCAGCAGCCCAGGCGGTCATTTCTTATCGGGTGAGCAGTTCTTC | CASSPGGHFLSGEQFF
TRBJ2-7 | TRBV7-8 | many | NA | TGTGCCAGCAGCGTCGCGGCGGGGGCCAACCCCTACGAGCAGTACTTC | CASSVAAGANPYEQYF
TRBJ2-1 | TRBV20-1 | many | TRBD2 | TGCAGTGCCAGGGGACTAGCGGGAGAACTTTACAATGAGCAGTTCTTC | CSARGLAGELYNEQFF
TRBJ2-1 | TRBV6-2/TRBV6-3 | many | NA | TGTGCCAGCAGTTATAACAGGGTAGGGAATGAGCAGTTCTTC | CASSYNRVGNEQFF
TRBJ1-1 | TRBV25-1 | NA | NA | TGTGCCAGCAGTGAATATCGGGGGCTGAACACTGAAGCTTTCTTT | CASSEYRGLNTEAFF
TRBJ2-5 | TRBV20-1 | NA | NA | TGCAGTGCTAGTGCGGGACAAGAGACCCAGTACTTC | CSASAGQETQYF
TRBJ2-7 | TRBV4-2 | NA | TRBD2 | TGTGCCAGCAGCCCTTCAACTGGGGGGACTAGCGGGATCGAGCAGTACTTC | CASSPSTGGTSGIEQYF
TRBJ1-1 | TRBV27 | NA | NA | TGTGCCAGCAGTTTTTTAGGGGGGGCTGGCACTGAAGCTTTCTTT | CASSFLGGAGTEAFF
TRBJ2-1 | TRBV10-3 | few | NA | TGTGCCATCAGTGAGTCGATTACCAGACTAGTGCGGTTGTACAATGAGCAGTTCTTC | CAISESITRLVRLYNEQFF
TRBJ2-7 | TRBV6-1 | few | TRBD2 | TGTGCCAGCACCGAGCGGGGGGACAGGGATGGACTAGCGGGAGTCCCTCGATCCTACGAGCAGTACTTC | CASTERGDRDGLAGVPRSYEQYF
TRBJ1-2 | TRBV5-1 | many | NA | TGCGCCAGCAGCCCCTCTCTACAGGTGACCTATGGCTACACCTTC | CASSPSLQVTYGYTF